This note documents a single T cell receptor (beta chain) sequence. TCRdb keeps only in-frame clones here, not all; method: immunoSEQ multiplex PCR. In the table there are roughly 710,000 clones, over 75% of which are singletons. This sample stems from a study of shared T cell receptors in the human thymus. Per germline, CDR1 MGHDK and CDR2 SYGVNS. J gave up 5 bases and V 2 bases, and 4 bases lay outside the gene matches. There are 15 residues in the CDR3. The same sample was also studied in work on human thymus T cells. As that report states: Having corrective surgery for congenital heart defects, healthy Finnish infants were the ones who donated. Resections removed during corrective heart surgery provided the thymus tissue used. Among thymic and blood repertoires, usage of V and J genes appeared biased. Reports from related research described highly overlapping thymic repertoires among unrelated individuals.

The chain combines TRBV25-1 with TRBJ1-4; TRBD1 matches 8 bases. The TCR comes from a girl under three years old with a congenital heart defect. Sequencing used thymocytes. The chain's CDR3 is CASSEGQGLNEKLFF. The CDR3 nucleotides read TGTGCCAGCAGTGAAGGACAGGGACTGAATGAAAAACTGTTTTTT.